This T cell receptor (beta chain) originates from a study of lymphopenia after photon versus proton radiotherapy. Some clones are missing from TCRdb's copy, which holds only in-frame ones; the method was immunoSEQ multiplex PCR. This sample yields 150,000 to 200,000 clones, of which approximately 91% are seen a single time; around 4.5% belongs to the top ten. To note about this clone: As yet, its antigen is unknown.

Germline values: CDR1 MNHNS, CDR2 SASEGT. CDR3 length: 15 amino acids. Deletions cut 4 bases from V and 4 bases from J, with 16 bases between. General observations from the study: Photon-treated patients lost naive T cells and TCR diversity; proton-treated stayed stable. Oligoclonal CD8+ Temra expansion after nadir drove photon patients' diversity drop.

The V and J genes are TRBV6-1 and TRBJ1-1, with D perhaps TRBD1 (5 bases). The clonotype originates from a man aged 50-60 years with gastric cancer. The sequences come from peripheral blood, collected from a patient treated with photon-based radiotherapy. CDR3: CASSGGLFGFTEAFF. The CDR3 DNA is TGTGCCAGCAGTGGGGGACTTTTCGGATTCACTGAAGCTTTCTTT.